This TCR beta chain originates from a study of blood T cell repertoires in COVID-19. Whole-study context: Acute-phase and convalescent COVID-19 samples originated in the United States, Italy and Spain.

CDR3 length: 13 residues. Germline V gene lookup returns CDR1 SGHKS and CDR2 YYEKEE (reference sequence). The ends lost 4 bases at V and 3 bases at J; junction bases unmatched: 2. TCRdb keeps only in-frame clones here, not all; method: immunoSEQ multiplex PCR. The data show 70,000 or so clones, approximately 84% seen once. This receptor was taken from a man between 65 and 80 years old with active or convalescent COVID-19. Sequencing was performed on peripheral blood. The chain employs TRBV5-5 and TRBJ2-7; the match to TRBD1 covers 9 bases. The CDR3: CASSGGQGYEQYF. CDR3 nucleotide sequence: TGTGCCAGCAGCGGGGGACAGGGCTACGAGCAGTACTTC.